Listed below are T cell receptor beta chains from one sample, sequenced in a study of T cell responses to AZD1222 COVID-19 vaccine. TCRdb's copy holds only in-frame clones and misses some; the assay was immunoSEQ multiplex PCR. This sample has about 75,000 clones, with 70% to 90% found just once. Material: peripheral blood, obtained 28 days after the second dose of the MenACWY control vaccine. Source of these receptors: an adult who received the MenACWY meningococcal vaccine as a control. The CDR3 runs from the conserved cysteine through the conserved F or W. Each record gives: D gene, V gene, clone size, J gene, CDR3 DNA, CDR3 protein. A D gene is named only where the DNA matches it firmly. The size field is filled for only some rows; it gives once, few, many or a size class.

>.|TRBV28|.|TRBJ1-1
TGTGCCAGCAGTTTGGGGGTCAGATTGAACACTGAAGCTTTCTTT
CASSLGVRLNTEAFF
>.|TRBV29-1|.|TRBJ2-3
TGCAGCGTTGTTTGGGCCCTGGGAGATACGCAGTATTTT
CSVVWALGDTQYF
>.|TRBV5-6|.|TRBJ2-3
TGTGCCAGCAGCTGGGGAAAACTAGCCCGGAGCACAGATACGCAGTATTTT
CASSWGKLARSTDTQYF
>.|TRBV19|.|TRBJ2-1
TGTGCCAGTAGTGTGGGGGGTGAGCAGTTCTTC
CASSVGGEQFF
>TRBD1|TRBV5-1|.|TRBJ2-7
TGCGCCAGCAGCTTCACCGGGACAGGGAATTACGAGCAGTACTTC
CASSFTGTGNYEQYF
>TRBD1|TRBV7-2|.|TRBJ2-2
TGTGCCAGCAGCTCAGACAGGGGGGGCGCCAGGACCGGGGAGCTGTTTTTT
CASSSDRGGARTGELFF
>TRBD2|TRBV5-4|.|TRBJ2-1
TGTGCCAGCAGCTTAACGGGGGGGCGGGTCAATGAGCAGTTCTTC
CASSLTGGRVNEQFF
>.|TRBV12-3/TRBV12-4|.|TRBJ1-5
TGTGCCAGCAGTTTAGGGGATCAGCCCCAGCATTTT
CASSLGDQPQHF
>TRBD1|TRBV4-2|.|TRBJ1-5
TGTGCCAGCAGCCCATCCGGGACAGGGGGTCAGCCCCAGCATTTT
CASSPSGTGGQPQHF
>TRBD1|TRBV7-9|.|TRBJ1-2
TGTGCCAGCAGCTTAACACAGGGGGTAGGGTATGGCTACACCTTC
CASSLTQGVGYGYTF
>TRBD1|TRBV4-1|.|TRBJ1-2
TGCGCCAGCAGCCAAGATGGGAGACAGGGGGCAGCTGGCTACACCTTC
CASSQDGRQGAAGYTF
>.|TRBV7-8|.|TRBJ1-6
TGTGCCAGCAGCTTAGACAGGTCTAATTCACCCCTCCACTTT
CASSLDRSNSPLHF
>TRBD1|TRBV7-2|.|TRBJ1-5
TGTGCCAGCAGCTTGGAGGGGACAGTAAATCAGCCCCAGCATTTT
CASSLEGTVNQPQHF
>.|TRBV21-1|once|TRBJ1-1
TGTGCCAGCACCCCGATAGGGGACCTCATAACGAACACTGAAGCTTTCTTT
CASTPIGDLITNTEAFF
>.|TRBV7-2|.|TRBJ1-5
TGTGCCAGCAGCGAGGGACTAGGCAATCAGCCCCAGCATTTT
CASSEGLGNQPQHF
>.|TRBV19|.|TRBJ1-2
TGTGCCAGTAGTATAGAAGCGGGCAGCTATGGCTACACCTTC
CASSIEAGSYGYTF
>.|TRBV4-1|.|TRBJ1-1
TGCGCCAGCAGCCAATACGCGAGGGAGAACACTGAAGCTTTCTTT
CASSQYARENTEAFF
>TRBD2|TRBV5-8|.|TRBJ2-3
TGTGCCAGCAGCTTGGGCGGGGGGGGCACAGATACGCAGTATTTT
CASSLGGGGTDTQYF
>TRBD2|TRBV4-1|once|TRBJ2-1
TGCGCCAGCAGCCTACGGGTCGGGGCTAGCGGATTCTATAACAATGAGCAGTTCTTC
CASSLRVGASGFYNNEQFF
>.|TRBV12-5|.|TRBJ1-6
TGTGCTAGTGGTTTGGGGGCTGGAGATTCACCCCTCCACTTT
CASGLGAGDSPLHF
>.|TRBV27|.|TRBJ1-2
TGTGCCAGCAGTCAATCCAGGACAGAAGTATATGGCTACACCTTC
CASSQSRTEVYGYTF
>.|TRBV7-8|.|TRBJ1-5
TGTGCCAGCACCGTAGCCCTCAGGGGTGGGAATCAGCCCCAGCATTTT
CASTVALRGGNQPQHF
>TRBD1|TRBV9|.|TRBJ1-6
TGTGCCAGCAGCGGACACAGGGGCAGCTCCTATAATTCACCCCTCCACTTT
CASSGHRGSSYNSPLHF
>.|TRBV19|.|TRBJ1-2
TGTGCCAGTAGTATCCGACAGGACAGTAACTATGGCTACACCTTC
CASSIRQDSNYGYTF
>TRBD1|TRBV5-1|.|TRBJ1-1
TGCGCCAGCAGCTCCTCACAGGGGAATACTGAAGCTTTCTTT
CASSSSQGNTEAFF
>.|TRBV5-4|.|TRBJ1-1
TGTGCCAGCAGCCCCCCTGGGGGGTCGGGAACTGAAGCTTTCTTT
CASSPPGGSGTEAFF
>TRBD1|TRBV27|few|TRBJ1-6
TGTGCCAGCAGTCCGTGGACAGGAGCTTCACCCCTCCACTTT
CASSPWTGASPLHF
>.|TRBV28|.|TRBJ1-6
TGTGCCAGCAGTTCTAACCTCCGGGGCTATAATTCACCCCTCCACTTT
CASSSNLRGYNSPLHF
>TRBD1|TRBV10-3|.|TRBJ2-5
TGTGCCACTAAGGGACCCACGGACAGGTCATCAGAAGAGACCCAGTACTTC
CATKGPTDRSSEETQYF
>TRBD2|TRBV14|.|TRBJ2-1
TGTGCCAGCAGCGCCCGGGGGGGCCTCTCCTACAATGAGCAGTTCTTC
CASSARGGLSYNEQFF
>TRBD2|TRBV27|.|TRBJ2-3
TGTGCCAGCAGTTCACTAGCGGGTAGCACAGATACGCAGTATTTT
CASSSLAGSTDTQYF
>.|TRBV19|.|TRBJ2-7
TGTGCCAGTAGAGACCGCCACGGATCCTACGAGCAGTACTTC
CASRDRHGSYEQYF
>.|TRBV4-1|.|TRBJ1-5
TGCGCCAGCAGCCCGACTTACGGACAGAAAGCGGGTCAGCCCCAGCATTTT
CASSPTYGQKAGQPQHF
>TRBD1|TRBV19|.|TRBJ1-2
TGTGCCAGTAGTCCTCAGTCGACAGGGGCGAACTATGGCTACACCTTC
CASSPQSTGANYGYTF
>TRBD1|TRBV30|.|TRBJ2-1
TGTGCCTGGAAGGGACAGGGGTACAATGAGCAGTTCTTC
CAWKGQGYNEQFF
>.|TRBV6-1|.|TRBJ2-7
TGTGCCAGCAGTGAATCGAAGAGACGCGAGCAGTACTTC
CASSESKRREQYF
>.|TRBV5-3|.|TRBJ2-1
TGTGCCAGAAGCTTGTCTTACGCACAATACAATGAGCAGTTCTTC
CARSLSYAQYNEQFF
>TRBD1|TRBV28|few|TRBJ1-5
TGTGCCAGCAGAGAACAGGGGGCTGGACAGCCCCAGCATTTT
CASREQGAGQPQHF
>.|TRBV9|.|TRBJ2-3
TGTGCCAGCCGGGTGGAGGGCACAGATACGCAGTATTTT
CASRVEGTDTQYF
>.|TRBV1|.|TRBJ1-3
TGCACCAGCACCTATTCCCGGGACACGGGGAACACCATATATTTT
CTSTYSRDTGNTIYF
>TRBD1|TRBV7-9|once|TRBJ1-2
TGTGCCAGCAGCGCTAGGACAGGGGTTTCTAACTATGGCTACACCTTC
CASSARTGVSNYGYTF
>.|TRBV5-1|.|TRBJ2-7
TGCGCCACCGCGGTGGGGCAGGGCTCCTACGAGCAGTACTTC
CATAVGQGSYEQYF
>.|TRBV7-9|.|TRBJ1-1
TGTGCCAGCAGCTTAGGGGGCAGGGACACTGAAGCTTTCTTT
CASSLGGRDTEAFF
>.|TRBV2|.|TRBJ1-2
TGTGCCAGCAGTATCACAGGGATTGGCTATGGCTACACCTTC
CASSITGIGYGYTF
>TRBD1|TRBV15|few|TRBJ2-1
TGTGCCACCAACAGACAGGGGGTTAAGAATGAGCAGTTCTTC
CATNRQGVKNEQFF
>.|TRBV18|.|TRBJ1-2
TGTGCCAGCTCACCGGGGGATGGCTACACCTTC
CASSPGDGYTF
>.|TRBV5-6|.|TRBJ1-3
TGTGCCAGCAGCTTGGGATGGGGAGGGTTAACCTCTGGAAACACCATATATTTT
CASSLGWGGLTSGNTIYF
>.|TRBV7-2|once|TRBJ1-1
TGTGCCAGCAGCCCGAGCTCAGGGAAAACTGAAGCTTTCTTT
CASSPSSGKTEAFF
>TRBD2|TRBV7-2|.|TRBJ2-5
TGTGCCAGCAGCTTAGCGGGGCGGGGGGGTTTAAAAGAGACCCAGTACTTC
CASSLAGRGGLKETQYF
>TRBD1|TRBV11-2|.|TRBJ1-4
TGTGCCAGCAGCTTAACAGGGGTGAATGAAAAACTGTTTTTT
CASSLTGVNEKLFF
>TRBD1|TRBV19|.|TRBJ1-5
TGTGCCAGTAGTATGACAGGGAATAGCAATCAGCCCCAGCATTTT
CASSMTGNSNQPQHF
>TRBD2|TRBV27|.|TRBJ2-1
TGTGCCAGCAGCTTAAACGGGGGGGGCCCCTACAATGAGCAGTTCTTC
CASSLNGGGPYNEQFF